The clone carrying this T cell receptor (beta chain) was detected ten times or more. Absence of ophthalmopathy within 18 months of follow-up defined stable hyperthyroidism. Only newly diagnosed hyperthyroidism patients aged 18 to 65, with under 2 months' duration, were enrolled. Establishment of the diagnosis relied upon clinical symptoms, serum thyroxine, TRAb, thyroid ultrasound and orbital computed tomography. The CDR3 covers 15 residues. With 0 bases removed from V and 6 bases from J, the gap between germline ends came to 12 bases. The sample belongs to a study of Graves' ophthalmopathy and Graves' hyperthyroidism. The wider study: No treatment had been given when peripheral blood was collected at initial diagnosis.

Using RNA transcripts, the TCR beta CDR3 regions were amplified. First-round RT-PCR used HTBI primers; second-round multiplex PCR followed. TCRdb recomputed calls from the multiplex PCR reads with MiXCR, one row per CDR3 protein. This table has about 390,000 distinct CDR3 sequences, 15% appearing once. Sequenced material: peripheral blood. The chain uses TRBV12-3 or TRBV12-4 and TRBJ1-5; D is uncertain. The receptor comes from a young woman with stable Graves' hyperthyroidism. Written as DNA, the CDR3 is TGTGCCAGCAGTTTAGCATCGCAGATGGGTCAGCCCCAGCATTTT. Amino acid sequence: CASSLASQMGQPQHF.